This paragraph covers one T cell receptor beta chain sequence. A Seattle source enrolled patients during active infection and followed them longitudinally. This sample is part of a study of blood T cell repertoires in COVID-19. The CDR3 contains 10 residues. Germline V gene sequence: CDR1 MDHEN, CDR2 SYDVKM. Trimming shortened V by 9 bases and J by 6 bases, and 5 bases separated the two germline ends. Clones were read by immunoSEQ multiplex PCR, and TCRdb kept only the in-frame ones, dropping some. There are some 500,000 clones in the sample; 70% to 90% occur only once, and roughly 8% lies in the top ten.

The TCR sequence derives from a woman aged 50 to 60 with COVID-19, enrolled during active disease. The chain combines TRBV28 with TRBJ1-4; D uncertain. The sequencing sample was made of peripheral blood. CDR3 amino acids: CASGDEKLFF. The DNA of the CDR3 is TGTGCCAGTGGAGATGAAAAACTGTTTTTT. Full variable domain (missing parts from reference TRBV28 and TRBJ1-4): DVKVTQSSRYLVKRTGEKVFLECVQDMDHENMFWYRQDPGLGLRLIYFSYDVKMKEKGDIPEGYSVSREKKERFSLILESASTNQTSMYLCASGDEKLFFGSGTQLSVL.